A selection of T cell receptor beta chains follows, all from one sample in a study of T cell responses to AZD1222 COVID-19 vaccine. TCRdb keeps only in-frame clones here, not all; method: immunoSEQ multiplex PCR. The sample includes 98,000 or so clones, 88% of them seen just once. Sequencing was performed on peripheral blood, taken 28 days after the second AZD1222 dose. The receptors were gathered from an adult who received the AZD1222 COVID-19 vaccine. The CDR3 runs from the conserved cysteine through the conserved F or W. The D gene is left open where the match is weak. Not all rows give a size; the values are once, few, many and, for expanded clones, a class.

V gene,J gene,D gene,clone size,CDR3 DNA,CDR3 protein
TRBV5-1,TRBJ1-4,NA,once,TGCGCCAGCAGCTTCGGGATAGGGGGTGAAAAACTGTTTTTT,CASSFGIGGEKLFF
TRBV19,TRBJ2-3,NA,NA,TGTGCCAGTACGGCTGTGTTTGAAGATACGCAGTATTTT,CASTAVFEDTQYF
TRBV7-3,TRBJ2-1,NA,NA,TGTGCCAGCAGCCCGACAGGAAACAATGAGCAGTTCTTC,CASSPTGNNEQFF
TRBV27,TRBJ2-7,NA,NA,TGTGCCAGCAGGCCCGCAGAGTCCTACGAGCAGTACTTC,CASRPAESYEQYF
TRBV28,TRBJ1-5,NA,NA,TGTGCCAGCAGCTATCTTGGGGTGGTCAATCAGCCCCAGCATTTT,CASSYLGVVNQPQHF
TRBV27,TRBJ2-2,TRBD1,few,TGTGCCAGCAGTTTTGGGACAGGTCGAACCACCGGGGAGCTGTTTTTT,CASSFGTGRTTGELFF
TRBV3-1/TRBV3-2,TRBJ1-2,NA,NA,TGTGCCAGCAGCCAATCAGGGGTGAGCTATGGCTACACCTTC,CASSQSGVSYGYTF
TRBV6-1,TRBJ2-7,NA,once,TGTGCCAGCAGTGAAGCCCTTCGGGGGCCCCCGTACTTC,CASSEALRGPPYF
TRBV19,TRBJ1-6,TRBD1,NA,TGTGCCAGTAGCCTCGACAGGGCGGGCAGTTCACCCCTCCACTTT,CASSLDRAGSSPLHF
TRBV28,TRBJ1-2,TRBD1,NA,TGTGCCAGCAGTCACAGACAGGGATTAAACTATGGCTACACCTTC,CASSHRQGLNYGYTF
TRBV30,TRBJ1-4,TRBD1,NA,TGTGCCTGGTCCGGGACAGGGGGCCTGGGGGAAAAACTGTTTTTT,CAWSGTGGLGEKLFF
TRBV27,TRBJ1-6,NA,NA,TGTGCCAGCAGTTCCAGGGAGGGTTCACCCCTCCACTTT,CASSSREGSPLHF
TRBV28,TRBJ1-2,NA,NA,TGTGCCAGCAGTTCCGGGGGGGCGTATGGCTACACCTTC,CASSSGGAYGYTF
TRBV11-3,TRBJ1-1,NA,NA,TGTGCCAGCAGCCCCTTGTCAGGGCAGGGTGAAGCTTTCTTT,CASSPLSGQGEAFF
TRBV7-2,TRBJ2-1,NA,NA,TGTGCCAGCAGCCAAGGCGGGGGCTTCTACAATGAGCAGTTCTTC,CASSQGGGFYNEQFF
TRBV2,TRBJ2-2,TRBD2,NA,TGTGCCAGCAGGGAGGGACTAGCGAGAAACACCGGGGAGCTGTTTTTT,CASREGLARNTGELFF
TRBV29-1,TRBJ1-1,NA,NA,TGCAGCGTTGTGGACCGCGTGAACACTGAAGCTTTCTTT,CSVVDRVNTEAFF
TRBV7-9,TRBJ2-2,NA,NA,TGTGCCAGCAGCTTACCCAACACCGGGGAGCTGTTTTTT,CASSLPNTGELFF
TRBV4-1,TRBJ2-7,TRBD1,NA,TGCGCCAGCAGCCATAACGACAGGGCAGAAACCTACGAGCAGTACTTC,CASSHNDRAETYEQYF
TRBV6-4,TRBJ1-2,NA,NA,TGTGCCAGCAGTGACTCGTGGGGGAAGGGTGGCTACACCTTC,CASSDSWGKGGYTF
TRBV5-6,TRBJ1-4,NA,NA,TGTGCCAGCAGCTGGGGGACGGCAACTAATGAAAAACTGTTTTTT,CASSWGTATNEKLFF
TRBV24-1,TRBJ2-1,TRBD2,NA,TGTGCCACCAGTGATTCCTTTAGCGGGAGGGCCATTCATGAGCAGTTCTTC,CATSDSFSGRAIHEQFF
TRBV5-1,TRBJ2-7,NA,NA,TGCGCCAGCAGCTGGGAGGGGACAGGCGAGCAGTACTTC,CASSWEGTGEQYF
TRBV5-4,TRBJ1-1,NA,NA,TGTGCCAGCAGCTCCAGGGAGGGCACTGAAGCTTTCTTT,CASSSREGTEAFF
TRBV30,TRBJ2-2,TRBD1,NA,TGTGCCTTTAGACAGGGGGCGATCGGGGAGCTGTTTTTT,CAFRQGAIGELFF
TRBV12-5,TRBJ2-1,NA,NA,TGTGCTAGTGGATTGACAGGTTTCCATGAGCAGTTCTTC,CASGLTGFHEQFF